What follows are 26 T cell receptor beta chains derived from one specimen sequenced in a study of T cell changes during pregnancy in multiple sclerosis. Measured with immunoSEQ multiplex PCR; TCRdb has only the in-frame clones, and not every one. The sample has approximately 100,000 clones; about 90% are singletons. The sequences come from peripheral blood, collected after pregnancy. These receptor sequences come from a female donor in good health, enrolled as a control in a pregnancy study.

In DNA, the CDR3 is TGTGCCAGCAGTTTAATGTTTGCGGGAGGCAATGAGCAGTTCTTC. This sequence encodes CASSLMFAGGNEQFF. This chain joins TRBV27 and TRBJ2-1, with 8 bases matching TRBD2. The CDR3 consists of 15 residues. Trimming cost V 2 bases and J 6 bases; bases outside gene matches: 6. Per germline, CDR1 MNHEY and CDR2 SMNVEV (reference sequence).

This rearrangement joins TRBV11-1 to TRBJ2-7; a weak D match, TRBD1 (5 bases). Trimming cost V 4 bases and J 0 bases, with 10 bases left between them. The germline CDR1 and CDR2 sequences are SGHAT and FQDESV (reference sequence). The CDR3 is 14 residues long. The chain's CDR3 is CASSYDSSSYEQYF. The CDR3 DNA reads as TGTGCCAGCAGCTATGACAGTAGCTCCTACGAGCAGTACTTC.

This clone has just a few counts. The chain is built from TRBV5-1 and TRBJ2-1; TRBD2 matches 8 bases. V lost 1 base and J lost 7; bases outside the gene matches: 4. Germline V gene data show CDR1 as SGHRS and CDR2 as YFSETQ. There are 14 residues in the CDR3. The CDR3 sequence is CASSLLPSGNEQFF. CDR3 bases: TGCGCCAGCAGCTTGCTGCCTAGCGGGAATGAGCAGTTCTTC.

The chain couples TRBV6-1 to TRBJ1-4, with D hard to call. This CDR3 is built from 15 residues. Germline CDR1 reads MNHNS; CDR2 reads SASEGT. The V and J ends lost 3 bases and 4 bases respectively, with 12 bases between them. The CDR3 protein is CASSDEAVFNEKLFF. The CDR3 nucleotides read TGTGCCAGCAGTGACGAAGCCGTCTTTAATGAAAAACTGTTTTTT.

The chain links TRBV5-4 to TRBJ2-5; 9 nucleotides match TRBD1. The CDR3 has 13 residues. The germline CDR1 and CDR2 sequences are SGHNT and YYREEE (reference sequence). V lost 2 bases to trimming and J lost 11 bases; unmatched junction nucleotides: 7. The DNA for the CDR3 is TGTGCCAGCAGCTTCTGGGGACAGGGAGAGCAGTACTTC. Translating gives CASSFWGQGEQYF.

There are a few counts of this clone. The chain combines TRBV11-3 with TRBJ2-3; D is uncertain. The germline V and J ends were trimmed by 2 bases and 0 bases, with 6 bases remaining between them. The CDR3 consists of 14 residues. CDR1 is SGHNT, CDR2 YENEEA, per germline. CDR3 region: CASSLMGSTDTQYF. The CDR3 region has the DNA TGTGCCAGCAGCTTAATGGGCAGCACAGATACGCAGTATTTT.

The J gene is TRBJ2-3, the V gene TRBV5-8; 8 nucleotides align to TRBD2. This CDR3 has 17 amino acids. The V and J ends lost 2 bases and 4 bases, in that order; junction bases with no gene match: 12. The germline gives CDR1 SGHTS, CDR2 YDEGEE. The CDR3 reads CASSFAAGAPFADTQYF. The CDR3 region has the DNA TGTGCCAGCAGCTTCGCAGCGGGGGCCCCCTTCGCAGATACGCAGTATTTT.

V gene TRBV10-1 combines with J gene TRBJ1-4; D remains ambiguous. The CDR3 spans 14 residues. V was pared by 3 bases and J by 6 bases, with 11 bases between. CDR1 and CDR2 from the germline V gene are WNHNN and SYGVQD (reference sequence). The CDR3 loop reads CASSDEWADEKLFF. CDR3 DNA: TGCGCCAGCAGTGATGAATGGGCCGATGAAAAACTGTTTTTT.

Only one count was recorded for this clone. The gene calls are TRBV29-1 and TRBJ2-3, with D maybe TRBD1 (5 bases). Germline loops: CDR1 SQVTM, CDR2 ANQGSEA. Deletions cut 6 bases from V and 6 bases from J, with 16 bases between. The CDR3 has 13 residues. The CDR3 region has the DNA TGCAGCGTAGAAACACAGGCGAGGGATACGCAGTATTTT. Translation: CSVETQARDTQYF.

V and J are TRBV7-8 and TRBJ1-6; TRBD1 matches at 9 bases. J gave up 5 bases and V 5 bases, and 25 bases lay outside the gene matches. This CDR3 has 22 residues. The germline V gene encodes CDR1 SGHVS and CDR2 FQNEAQ. The CDR3: CASSLGTGRAGFIPDHNSPLHF. The DNA of the CDR3 is TGTGCCAGCAGCCTAGGGACAGGGCGCGCGGGTTTCATCCCCGACCATAATTCACCCCTCCACTTT.

V gene TRBV7-9 combines with J gene TRBJ1-6; weak D call: TRBD1 (5 bases). Germline V gives CDR1 SEHNR, CDR2 FQNEAQ (reference sequence). V was pared by 5 bases and J by 10 bases, with 21 bases between. The CDR3 runs to 16 residues. The CDR3, as DNA: TGTGCCAGCAGCCCCATTAGCGGGATCGGGGCCTCACCCCTCCACTTT. Protein product: CASSPISGIGASPLHF. The entire variable domain, with the rest obtained from reference TRBV7-9 and TRBJ1-6, is as follows: DTGVSQNPRHKITKRGQNVTFRCDPISEHNRLYWYRQTLGQGPEFLTYFQNEAQLEKSRLLSDRFSAERPKGSFSTLEIQRTEQGDSAMYLCASSPISGIGASPLHFGNGTRLTVT.

The chain is built from TRBV7-9 and TRBJ2-3; 16 bases agree with TRBD2. The V gene end was trimmed by 10 bases and the J gene end by 4 bases; junction bases not matched to a gene: 17. The V gene's germline CDR1 is SEHNR and CDR2 FQNEAQ (reference sequence). This CDR3 region has 19 residues. The CDR3 coding sequence is TGTGCCACCTCGGGACTAGCGGGGGGGAAGGATGAGTGGGCAGATACGCAGTATTTT. It specifies CATSGLAGGKDEWADTQYF.

V and J are TRBV5-6 and TRBJ2-3; TRBD1 is a possible D gene (5 bases). The germline CDR1 and CDR2 sequences are SGHDT and YYEEEE. The CDR3 is made up of 14 amino acids. Trimming took off 2 bases at V and 2 bases at J, with 9 bases between the two ends. CDR3 coding DNA: TGTGCCAGCAGCTTCGGACAAATCACAGATACGCAGTATTTT. This encodes CASSFGQITDTQYF.

The gene calls are TRBV6-7 and TRBJ2-5, with 8 bases aligning to TRBD2. TRBV6-7 is reported as an ORF; its role is uncertain. The CDR3 totals 15 residues. With V trimmed by 7 bases and J by 5 bases, 12 bases remained unmatched. In DNA, the CDR3 is TGTGCCAGCAAACGGGAGGGCCCTCCCAAGGAGACCCAGTACTTC. This sequence encodes CASKREGPPKETQYF.

The rearrangement uses TRBV2 and TRBJ1-1; possible D gene TRBD1, 5 bases. V was pared by 8 bases and J by 1 base, with 11 bases between. The CDR3 consists of 13 residues. CDR1 SNHLY and CDR2 FYNNEI come from the germline V gene. The chain's CDR3 is CASADSSNTEAFF. CDR3 coding DNA: TGTGCCAGCGCTGACAGCTCGAACACTGAAGCTTTCTTT. Based on the CDR3 plus reference TRBV2 and TRBJ1-1, the full variable domain is EPEVTQTPSHQVTQMGQEVILRCVPISNHLYFYWYRQILGQKVEFLVSFYNNEISEKSEIFDDQFSVERPDGSNFTLKIRSTKLEDSAMYFCASADSSNTEAFFGQGTRLTVV.

This sequence joins TRBV6-1 and TRBJ2-7; 10 nucleotides match TRBD2. From germline, CDR1 is MNHNS and CDR2 SASEGT. The CDR3 sequence is 15 residues long. V lost 8 bases to trimming and J lost 4 bases; unmatched junction nucleotides: 11. CDR3 region: CASCSASGSRYEQYF. The DNA for the CDR3 is TGTGCCAGCTGCTCGGCTAGCGGGAGTCGGTACGAGCAGTACTTC.

The rearrangement links TRBV28 to TRBJ2-7; D gene ambiguous. V was clipped by 6 bases and J by 3 bases, with 6 bases between them. Germline V gives CDR1 MDHEN, CDR2 SYDVKM. The CDR3 has 11 residues. Written as DNA, the CDR3 is TGTGCCAGCAGGTTCGGCTACGAGCAGTACTTC. Protein: CASRFGYEQYF.

This clone was counted a few times. The genes are TRBV7-9 and TRBJ1-1; D remains ambiguous. Trimming cost V 0 bases and J 11 bases, with 10 bases left between them. Per germline, CDR1 SEHNR and CDR2 FQNEAQ (reference sequence). The CDR3 has 12 residues. CDR3 residues: CASSLAEGLAFF. DNA of the CDR3: TGTGCCAGCAGCTTAGCAGAGGGTTTGGCTTTCTTT.

The rearrangement uses TRBV15 and TRBJ1-4, with D uncertain. V lost 1 base and J 8 bases, leaving 14 bases between the germline ends. Germline-derived CDR1 and CDR2 are LNHNV and YYDKDF (reference sequence). CDR3 size: 15 residues. The CDR3 sequence: CATSRAVDGGEKLFF. As DNA, the CDR3 is TGTGCCACCAGCAGAGCTGTGGACGGAGGGGAAAAACTGTTTTTT.

The chain uses TRBV6-5 and TRBJ2-2, with a weak D call TRBD2 (5 bases). Germline V gene sequence: CDR1 MNHEY, CDR2 SVGAGI. The CDR3 contains 15 residues. Trimming stripped 5 bases from V and 1 base from J, with 11 bases between. As DNA, the CDR3 is TGTGCCAGCAGTCCGAGGGTTTTGAACACCGGGGAGCTGTTTTTT. Translation gives CASSPRVLNTGELFF.

V and J are TRBV15 and TRBJ1-1; 7 nucleotides line up with TRBD1. The CDR3 contains 15 residues. Germline CDR1 and CDR2: LNHNV and YYDKDF (reference sequence). Trimming removed 0 bases from V and 6 bases from J; junction bases left unmatched: 7. The CDR3 coding sequence is TGTGCCACCAGCAGAGATGGACAGGTCATGTCTGAAGCTTTCTTT. The encoded protein is CATSRDGQVMSEAFF.

The chain combines TRBV7-2 with TRBJ2-2, with D unclear. V lost 2 bases to trimming and J lost 0 bases, with 7 bases between them. The length of the CDR3 is 15 residues. Germline loops: CDR1 SGHTA, CDR2 FQGNSA. CDR3 sequence: CASSLWRSNTGELFF. The CDR3 region has the DNA TGTGCCAGCAGCTTATGGCGGTCGAACACCGGGGAGCTGTTTTTT. The whole variable domain, remainder taken from reference TRBV7-2 and TRBJ2-2, is GAGVSQSPSNKVTEKGKDVELRCDPISGHTALYWYRQSLGQGLEFLIYFQGNSAPDKSGLPSDRFSAERTGGSVSTLTIQRTQQEDSAVYLCASSLWRSNTGELFFGEGSRLTVL.

This chain connects TRBV5-1 to TRBJ2-3; no clear D gene. The V gene's germline CDR1 is SGHRS and CDR2 YFSETQ. The CDR3 sequence is 15 residues long. The V end was cut by 5 bases, the J end by 0 bases, with 13 bases between. DNA for the CDR3: TGCGCCAGCAGAGCCGGGTTCCTTAGCACAGATACGCAGTATTTT. This sequence encodes CASRAGFLSTDTQYF.

The chain links TRBV14 to TRBJ2-1; 7 bases align to TRBD2. CDR1 is SGHDN and CDR2 is FVKESK in the germline V gene. Germline trimming cut 3 bases from V and 2 bases from J; bases unmatched to any gene: 7. The CDR3 length is 16 residues. The CDR3 sequence is CASSQPGRTAYNEQFF. The CDR3 DNA is TGTGCCAGCAGCCAGCCCGGGAGGACTGCCTACAATGAGCAGTTCTTC.

The chain recombines TRBV2 with TRBJ2-1; no definite D call. Trimming cost V 3 bases and J 6 bases, with 6 bases left between them. The CDR3 length is 12 residues. Germline V lookup: CDR1 SNHLY, CDR2 FYNNEI. The CDR3: CASSDGFNEQFF. The CDR3 region has the DNA TGTGCCAGCAGTGACGGGTTCAATGAGCAGTTCTTC.

To note about this clone: The sample holds other DNA sequences that translate to the same CDR3. The chain recombines TRBV29-1 with TRBJ2-1, with D possibly being TRBD1 (6 bases). The V end lost 0 bases, the J end lost 4 bases, and 10 bases lay between the germline ends. Germline V gene sequence: CDR1 SQVTM, CDR2 ANQGSEA. The CDR3 is 14 amino acids. The CDR3 loop reads CSVEEARGYNEQFF. In DNA form, the CDR3 reads TGCAGCGTTGAAGAGGCCAGGGGATACAATGAGCAGTTCTTC.